One sample yielded the 3 T cell receptor beta chains listed below, sequenced in a study of Ad26.COV2.S vaccination and SARS-CoV-2 variants. Generated by immunoSEQ multiplex PCR, the TCRdb table keeps only in-frame clones and is missing some. Of 440,000 or so clones in the sample, about 90% are singletons; the top ten hold less than 4.5%. Stated treatment: some 20 received Ad26.COV2.S at low or high dose, single or two shots; 5 received placebo; per-sample allocation not given. Day 63 after the first vaccine or placebo injection was the time point for sampling. This specimen was peripheral blood, taken in a trial of Ad26.COV2.S vaccine versus placebo. The receptor set was obtained from a person between 18 and 60 years old who received the Ad26.COV2.S COVID-19 vaccine or a placebo.

Note on this clone: Other DNA sequences of this sample code for an identical CDR3. The chain recombines TRBV30 with TRBJ1-2; D is possibly TRBD1 (5 bases). Germline V gives CDR1 GTSNPN, CDR2 SVGIG (reference sequence). V was shortened by 3 bases and J by 1 base, with 9 bases between the two germline ends. The CDR3 extends over 13 amino acids. The CDR3 nucleotides read TGTGCCTGGAGCGGTGGGGGTAACTATGGCTACACCTTC. Its protein is CAWSGGGNYGYTF.

This rearrangement joins TRBV5-1 to TRBJ2-5, with a possible D match to TRBD1 (6 bases). The germline CDR1 and CDR2 sequences are SGHRS and YFSETQ. V lost 0 bases to trimming and J lost 5 bases, with 17 bases between them. This CDR3 region has 16 residues. The CDR3 region has the DNA TGCGCCAGCAGCTTGGCCGGAACCCACAGGGTGGAGACCCAGTACTTC. This gives the protein CASSLAGTHRVETQYF.

The V gene is TRBV15, the J gene TRBJ1-5; D remains ambiguous. With 3 bases removed from V and 7 bases from J, the gap between germline ends came to 10 bases. This CDR3 region has 13 residues. The germline V gene has CDR1 LNHNV and CDR2 YYDKDF (reference sequence). CDR3 DNA: TGTGCCACCAGCAGCAGTCCTGGGCAGCCCCAGCATTTT. Protein sequence: CATSSSPGQPQHF.